This entry concerns a single TCR beta chain. The antigen is undetermined. The germline V gene has CDR1 LNHDA and CDR2 SQIVND (reference sequence). Losses at the gene ends were 11 bases for V and 0 bases for J; bases not matched to a gene: 10. The CDR3 is 15 residues long. TCRdb's copy holds only in-frame clones and misses some; the assay was immunoSEQ multiplex PCR. Here the sample spans some 110,000 clones, about 90% being singletons. The sample belongs to a study of CD4+ T cells in melanoma. Findings of the study overall: A reported correlation linked neoantigen-specific CD4+ T cells to CD8+, macrophage and B cell function. Reportedly, melanoma neoantigen-specific CD4+ T cells showed varied differentiation states.

Sequencing was performed on peripheral blood. J is TRBJ1-5 and V is TRBV19; 7 bases match TRBD1. This sequence originates from a human donor with melanoma. For the CDR3, the DNA is TGTGCCGGAAGAACGACAGGGAATAGCAATCAGCCCCAGCATTTT. This translates into CAGRTTGNSNQPQHF.